This T cell receptor (beta chain) originates from a study of blood T cell repertoires in COVID-19. Study summary: Acute-phase and convalescent COVID-19 samples originated in the United States, Italy and Spain. PBMCs, B-cell-depleted T cells, or T cells were the source of the cDNA or gDNA that made up the material.

In the original workflow: How many nucleated cells were present was estimated from reference gene primer amplification. The repertoire was sequenced with immunoSEQ multiplex PCR; TCRdb's copy has only in-frame clones and lacks some. V, J and clone size are those of that table, while D and trimming were read from the DNA. The sample includes roughly 180,000 clones, 70% to 90% of them seen just once. The TCR was taken from a man aged 60-69 years with acute or convalescent COVID-19. Sequenced sample: peripheral blood.

This CDR3 reads CASSPGQYVNIQYF. The DNA for the CDR3 is TGTGCCAGCAGTCCGGGACAGTATGTAAACATTCAGTACTTC. The chain recombines TRBV27 with TRBJ2-4; 7 nucleotides agree with TRBD1. V was clipped by 5 bases and J by 6 bases; unmatched bases: 7. Germline assignment: CDR1 MNHEY and CDR2 SMNVEV (reference sequence). The CDR3 is 14 residues long.